These 9 T cell receptor beta chains came from one sample sequenced in a study of T cells in Graves' hyperthyroidism and ophthalmopathy (dated by TCRdb to the late 2010s). The library relied on multiplex PCR. Sequencing was performed on an Illumina HiSeq 2000. The TCR beta CDR3 regions were amplified from the RNA transcripts. The first round of RT-PCR for the TCR CDR3 was performed with the HTBI primer set and the Qiagen OneStep RT-PCR kit. TCRdb trimmed public reads at Q25 via fastp, called clones via MiXCR and kept in-frame beta chains. Entries that share a CDR3 protein sequence are merged under the most common genes and DNA. The sample table records about 520,000 distinct CDR3 sequences; approximately 25% of these occur just once. The top ten constitute over 9% of the sample. Sequencing input: blood. These receptors all stem from a woman under 40 with Graves' ophthalmopathy.

There are a few counts of this clonotype. The rearrangement joins TRBV28 to TRBJ2-7; D possibly matches TRBD1 or TRBD2 (6 bases each). CDR3 length: 14 amino acids. Trimming took 5 bases from V and 2 from J, leaving 13 bases between them. Per germline, CDR1 MDHEN and CDR2 SYDVKM. In DNA, the CDR3 is TGTGCCAGCAGTCTGGGGGGACATACCTACGAGCAGTACTTC. As protein: CASSLGGHTYEQYF.

This clonotype was counted at least ten times. J is TRBJ1-1 and V is TRBV7-9; no firm D call. Germline assignment: CDR1 SEHNR and CDR2 FQNEAQ (reference sequence). V was cut by 3 bases and J by 4 bases, with 12 bases left in between. This CDR3 region has 14 residues. In DNA, the CDR3 is TGTGCCAGCAGCTTTGACGAAATCGCCACTGAAGCTTTCTTT. Amino acid sequence: CASSFDEIATEAFF.

The chain couples TRBV6-5 to TRBJ1-1, with D tentatively TRBD1 (5 bases). Germline lookup yields CDR1 MNHEY and CDR2 SVGAGI. V was trimmed by 3 bases and J by 4 bases, leaving 15 bases between them. The CDR3 totals 15 residues. For the CDR3, the DNA is TGTGCCAGCAGTTATTCTCCGGGGCAGGGCACTGAAGCTTTCTTT. Protein product: CASSYSPGQGTEAFF.

The table lists this clonotype with many counts. The J gene is TRBJ1-5, the V gene TRBV6-1; D call uncertain. CDR3 length: 15 amino acids. From germline, CDR1 is MNHNS and CDR2 SASEGT. Trimming pared 5 bases from V and 0 bases from J, leaving 11 bases between. The CDR3 DNA reads as TGTGCCAGCAGTTACAGCGCTTATAGCAATCAGCCCCAGCATTTT. It specifies CASSYSAYSNQPQHF.

The J gene is TRBJ1-1, the V gene TRBV12-3 or TRBV12-4, with a weak D call TRBD1 (6 bases). The CDR3 spans 16 residues. V gave up 3 bases and J gave up 5 bases, with 19 bases separating them. Written as DNA, the CDR3 is TGTGCCAGCAGTTTGGGGGGGCTAGGGAGTTGGACTGAAGCTTTCTTT. This codes for CASSLGGLGSWTEAFF.

This clonotype was recorded many times. The chain is built from TRBV10-3 and TRBJ1-1; D is perhaps TRBD1 (6 bases). V was trimmed by 5 bases and J by 5 bases, leaving 15 bases between them. The CDR3 is 14 residues long. The V gene's germline CDR1 is ENHRY and CDR2 SYGVKD. CDR3 amino acids: CAISRTQGGTEAFF. The CDR3 DNA sequence: TGTGCCATCAGTCGTACACAGGGAGGGACTGAAGCTTTCTTT.

This clonotype showed up many times. This rearrangement joins TRBV3-1 to TRBJ1-2; a weak D match, TRBD1 (5 bases). CDR1 and CDR2 from the germline V gene are LGHDT and YNNKEL (reference sequence). V was shortened by 4 bases and J by 4 bases, with 16 bases between the two germline ends. The CDR3 is 15 amino acids. CDR3 loop: CASSLQAMGGYGYTF. The CDR3 DNA follows: TGTGCCAGCAGCCTACAGGCCATGGGGGGCTATGGCTACACCTTC.

This clonotype was found a few times. The chain is built from TRBV6-2 or TRBV6-3 and TRBJ1-5; maybe TRBD1 (5 bases). Germline CDR1 MNHEY, CDR2 SVGEGT. The length of the CDR3 is 14 residues. Trimming removed 0 bases from V and 10 bases from J, with 13 bases in between. The CDR3 sequence is CASSYSSRVEPQHF. Here the CDR3 DNA reads TGTGCCAGCAGTTACTCGTCCAGGGTGGAACCCCAGCATTTT.

As DNA, the CDR3 is TGTGCCAGCAGCGTTAGCGGAGCATCCTACGAGCAGTACTTC. Encoded protein: CASSVSGASYEQYF. The J gene is TRBJ2-7, the V gene TRBV7-2, with a possible D match to TRBD2 (6 bases). The CDR3 has 14 residues. CDR1 is SGHTA and CDR2 is FQGNSA in the germline V gene. Trimming removed 5 bases at V and 1 base at J, with 12 bases between.